This TCR beta chain was observed in a study of monozygotic twins with inflammatory bowel disease (dated by TCRdb to the late 2010s). Regarding the complete study: The full study comprised around 30 monozygotic twin pairs: nine German pairs (four IBD-concordant, five IBD-discordant) and 19 IBD-discordant Danish pairs. Within discordant pairs, disease-associated traits were sought mainly by comparing IBD patients with their genetically identical healthy co-twins. Each individual had, on average, about 151 000 unique TCRalpha sequences and 181 000 unique TCRbeta sequences available for analysis. General study outcomes and caveats: TCRbeta repertoire diversity, by inverse Simpson index, was decreased in IBD patients compared with their healthy co-twins. No difference in repertoire similarity was observed between concordant and discordant twins, possibly owing to limited statistical power. Differing immunosuppressive treatments among patients may have added background noise and inter-individual variability to the repertoires. No single strong signal or clonotype linked to IBD turned up in the results, so the idea that one exists was not supported. Different T cell subtypes could not be distinguished in the analysis. Fewer clonotypes were shared with other individuals by IBD patients than by healthy twins, most markedly in patients showing signs of disease activity.

From each donor, an approximately 2.3 ml peripheral blood sample was collected into PAXgene tubes and kept at -80 degrees C. Without T cell sorting, total RNA was isolated from whole blood using the PAXgene blood miRNA kit on an automated QIAcube. Deep TCRalpha and TCRbeta repertoire profiling with unique molecular barcoding was performed on peripheral blood of monozygotic twin pairs concordant or discordant for inflammatory bowel disease. Smoking habits were recorded for all twin pairs, and each individual was classified as a current, former or never smoker. Library method: 5' RACE. The input for every TCR library was around 3,800 ng of total RNA. For each sample, cDNA was synthesized in eight separate reactions using SMARTScribe reverse transcriptase. During cDNA synthesis, template switching was used to introduce unique molecular identifiers that contained a 6-nucleotide sample barcode. Two nested PCRs of approximately 16 and 10 cycles amplified the TCRalpha and TCRbeta cDNA, and bead purification followed each PCR. Before amplification, the cDNA was treated with uracil DNA-glycosylase and purified using the QIAquick PCR purification kit. The second PCR added Illumina TruSeq-compatible adapters along with sample-specific barcodes. TapeStation and Qubit were used to check library quality and concentration, and 5 ng of each library went into the pool. The pooled libraries were sequenced with 2 x 100 bp reads and custom sequencing primers on an Illumina HiSeq2500 single-index Rapid Run. The authors processed their data as follows. MiGEC version 1.2.6 was used for UMI-based consensus assembly, which corrected PCR and sequencing errors. MiXCR version 2.1.1 was used for V(D)J alignment, clonotype assembly and CDR3 extraction. Gene usage, clonotype sharing and MAIT/NKT TCR abundance were normalised by analysing the top 1000, 10 000 and 20 000 clonotypes per sample. Diversity was computed as the inverse Simpson index with the vegan R package after downsampling to 27 000 UMIs. Paired Mann-Whitney U tests on discordant twin pairs were used, with Benjamini-Hochberg multiple-testing correction. Based on TCRdb reprocessing of the reads, there is one entry per CDR3 protein sequence, and DNA is missing. The V and J calls and clone size are TCRdb's, not the authors'. The sample table gives over 110,000 distinct CDR3 sequences. The ten biggest clones cover about 2.6% of the sample.

CDR1 is given as SGHRS and CDR2 as YFSETQ, both from the germline V gene. Including cysteine and phenylalanine, the CDR3 has 13 amino acids. No DNA is recorded. Regarding this clonotype: The antigen it binds to is not known.

Sequenced sample: blood. This TCR came from a human donor with ulcerative colitis or Crohn's disease, or a healthy co-twin of an affected twin (not recorded which). This receptor chain uses TRBV5-1 and TRBJ1-2; absent DNA, TCRdb's TRBD1 call cannot be checked. This receptor carries the CDR3 CASSLSTGDGYTF. The full variable domain, with segments outside the CDR3 supplied by the reference TRBV5-1 and TRBJ1-2 proteins, appears as KAGVTQTPRYLIKTRGQQVTLSCSPISGHRSVSWYQQTPGQGLQFLFEYFSETQRNKGNFPGRFSGRQFSNSRSEMNVSTLELGDSALYLCASSLSTGDGYTFGSGTRLTVV.